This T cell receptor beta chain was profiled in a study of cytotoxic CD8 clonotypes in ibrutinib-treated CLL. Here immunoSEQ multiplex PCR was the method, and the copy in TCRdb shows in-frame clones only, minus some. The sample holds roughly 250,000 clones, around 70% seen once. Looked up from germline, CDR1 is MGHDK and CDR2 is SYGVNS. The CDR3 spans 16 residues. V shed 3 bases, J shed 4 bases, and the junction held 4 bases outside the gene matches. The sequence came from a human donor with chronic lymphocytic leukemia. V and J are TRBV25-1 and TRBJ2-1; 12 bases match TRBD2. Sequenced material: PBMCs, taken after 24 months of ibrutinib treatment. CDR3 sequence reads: CASSESGLAGYNEQFF. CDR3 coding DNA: TGTGCCAGCAGTGAGTCGGGACTAGCGGGTTACAATGAGCAGTTCTTC.